This T cell receptor beta chain was documented in a study of cytotoxic CD8 clonotypes in ibrutinib-treated CLL. Study context: Mean per-sample yields comprised 255,043 productive templates and 85,000 to 95,000 productive rearrangements.

V lost 1 base, J lost 7 bases, and 4 bases lay in between. The CDR3 extends over 10 amino acids. Germline CDR1 is DFQATT and CDR2 is SNEGSKA (reference sequence). Profiling relied on immunoSEQ multiplex PCR, and the TCRdb table lists in-frame clones only, not all of them. The sample lists about 300,000 clones; 76% were seen once. This clone was counted a few times. The receptor was derived from a human donor with chronic lymphocytic leukemia. The rearrangement joins TRBV20-1 to TRBJ2-5; D gene uncertain. Sequenced material: PBMCs, taken at disease progression, from a patient treated with ibrutinib. The CDR3 here is CSARVGTQYF. CDR3 DNA sequence: TGCAGTGCTAGAGTGGGGACCCAGTACTTC.